A single sample is the source of the 5 T cell receptor beta chains below, sequenced in a study of blood T cell repertoires in COVID-19. TCRdb's table, derived via immunoSEQ multiplex PCR, lists solely in-frame clones and lacks some. The sample has 200,000 to 250,000 clones, about 80% seen once. The sequenced sample was PBMCs or T cells enriched from blood (not recorded which). All receptors come from a man in his sixties who had recovered from COVID-19.

The chain recombines TRBV9 with TRBJ2-2; D gene unclear. This CDR3 contains 14 residues. The V and J ends lost 0 bases and 5 bases respectively, with 8 bases between them. Germline V lookup: CDR1 SGDLS, CDR2 YYNGEE. CDR3 region: CASSVEAGTGELFF. CDR3 nucleotides: TGTGCCAGCAGCGTAGAAGCCGGGACCGGGGAGCTGTTTTTT.

The V and J genes are TRBV4-1 and TRBJ1-1; unclear D gene. V lost 0 bases and J 2 bases, leaving 10 bases between the germline ends. Germline CDR1 and CDR2: MGHRA and YSYEKL. The CDR3 is 15 amino acids. The CDR3 nucleotides read TGCGCCAGCAGCCAAGACCTCGGAGCTAACACTGAAGCTTTCTTT. It translates to CASSQDLGANTEAFF.

This rearrangement joins TRBV7-9 to TRBJ2-1, with D possibly TRBD1 on 6 matching bases. Per the germline V gene, CDR1 is SEHNR and CDR2 is FQNEAQ (reference sequence). The CDR3 extends over 15 amino acids. The V gene lost 4 bases and the J gene lost 4 bases, with 14 bases spanning the gap. The CDR3 bases are TGTGCCAGCAGCTCACCGGGACACAATTACAATGAGCAGTTCTTC. Protein product: CASSSPGHNYNEQFF.

This rearrangement joins TRBV5-1 to TRBJ2-7; 12 bases are a match to TRBD2. J was trimmed by 2 bases and V by 4 bases; bases with no gene match: 13. The V gene's germline CDR1 is SGHRS and CDR2 YFSETQ. There are 18 residues in the CDR3. Here the CDR3 reads CASSHGLAGRGTTYEQYF. Written as DNA, the CDR3 is TGCGCCAGCAGCCACGGACTAGCGGGACGGGGGACCACCTACGAGCAGTACTTC. The full variable domain, with the rest looked up from reference TRBV5-1 and TRBJ2-7, is KAGVTQTPRYLIKTRGQQVTLSCSPISGHRSVSWYQQTPGQGLQFLFEYFSETQRNKGNFPGRFSGRQFSNSRSEMNVSTLELGDSALYLCASSHGLAGRGTTYEQYFGPGTRLTVT.

The chain recombines TRBV19 with TRBJ1-1; 7 bases agree with TRBD1. The germline CDR1 and CDR2 sequences are LNHDA and SQIVND (reference sequence). CDR3 length equals 18 residues. V lost 6 bases and J lost 1; bases outside the gene matches: 17. In DNA form, the CDR3 reads TGTGCCAGTAGCTTCCATACTTCATGGACAGGAGAGAACACTGAAGCTTTCTTT. Encoded protein: CASSFHTSWTGENTEAFF.